The clone carrying this T cell receptor (beta chain) was picked up many times. Antigen: not known. This record belongs to a study of T cells after yellow fever vaccination. As for the study in general: The authors prepared low-cell-number fractions using SMART-Seq v4 Ultra Low Input.

TCRdb re-derived calls from the 5' RACE reads in MiXCR, one entry per CDR3 protein. The sample carries 300,000 or so distinct CDR3 sequences, around 7% recorded once. Findings and caveats of the study: There was a possibility that FACS-sorted repertoires contained abundant clonotypes contaminating from the bulk population.

The sequence was collected from a man aged 18 to 30 who received the YFV17D yellow fever vaccine. Sequencing was performed on PBMCs, taken roughly 45 days after the first yellow fever vaccination.

The CDR3 nucleotides are TGCAGTGCGCCCGACCAAGAGACCCAGTACTTC. Protein: CSAPDQETQYF. The chain has TRBV20-1 and TRBJ2-5; D not certain. Per germline, CDR1 DFQATT and CDR2 SNEGSKA (reference sequence). The CDR3 extends over 11 amino acids. Trimming took 6 bases from V and 0 from J, leaving 5 bases between them.